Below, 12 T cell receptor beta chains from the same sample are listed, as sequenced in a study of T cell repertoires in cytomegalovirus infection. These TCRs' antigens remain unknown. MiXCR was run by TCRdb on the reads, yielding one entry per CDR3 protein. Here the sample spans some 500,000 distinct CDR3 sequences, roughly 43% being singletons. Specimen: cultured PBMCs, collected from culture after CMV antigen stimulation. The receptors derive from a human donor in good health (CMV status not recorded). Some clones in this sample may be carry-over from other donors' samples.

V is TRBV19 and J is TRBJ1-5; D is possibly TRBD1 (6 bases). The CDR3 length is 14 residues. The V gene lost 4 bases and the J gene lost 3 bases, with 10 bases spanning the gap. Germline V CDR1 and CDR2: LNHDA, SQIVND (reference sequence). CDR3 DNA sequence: TGTGCCAGTAGTACCACAGGGAACAATCAGCCCCAGCATTTT. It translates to CASSTTGNNQPQHF.

The CDR3 region has the DNA TGTGCCAGCAGCCCAGGGCCCACCCAGGGAAGGGATAACTATGGCTACACCTTC. Translated, it gives CASSPGPTQGRDNYGYTF. V usage is TRBV6-6 and J usage is TRBJ1-2; a possible D gene is TRBD1 (5 bases). V lost 6 bases and J 1 base, leaving 24 bases between the germline ends. Looked up from germline, CDR1 is MNHNY and CDR2 is SVGAGI (reference sequence). The CDR3 consists of 18 residues.

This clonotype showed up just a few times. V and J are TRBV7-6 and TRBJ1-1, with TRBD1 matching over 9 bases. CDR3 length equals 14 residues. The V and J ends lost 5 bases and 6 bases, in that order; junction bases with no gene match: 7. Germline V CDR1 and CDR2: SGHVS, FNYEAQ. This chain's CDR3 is CASSPPGQGPEAFF. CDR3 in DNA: TGTGCCAGCAGCCCGCCGGGACAGGGTCCTGAAGCTTTCTTT.

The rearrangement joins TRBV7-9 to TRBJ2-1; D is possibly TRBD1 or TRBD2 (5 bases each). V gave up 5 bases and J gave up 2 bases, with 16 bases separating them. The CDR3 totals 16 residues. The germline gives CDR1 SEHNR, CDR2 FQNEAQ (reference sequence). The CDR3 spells CASSTYGASAYNEQFF. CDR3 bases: TGTGCCAGCAGCACCTACGGGGCCTCGGCCTACAATGAGCAGTTCTTC.

In DNA form, the CDR3 reads TGTGCCAGCAGCGGGACAGGGGGCGACTCGAACACTGAAGCTTTCTTT. Translation: CASSGTGGDSNTEAFF. J is TRBJ1-1 and V is TRBV6-5, with 12 nucleotides matching TRBD1. The V gene's germline CDR1 is MNHEY and CDR2 SVGAGI. CDR3 size: 16 residues. V gave up 6 bases and J gave up 1 base; unmatched junction bases: 6.

CDR3 region: CASSLTSGNTIYF. In DNA, the CDR3 is TGTGCCAGCAGCTTGACGTCTGGAAACACCATATATTTT. The V and J genes are TRBV7-2 and TRBJ1-3; D unresolved. Trimming cost V 3 bases and J 1 base, with 4 bases left between them. The CDR3 consists of 13 residues. Germline V gene data show CDR1 as SGHTA and CDR2 as FQGNSA.

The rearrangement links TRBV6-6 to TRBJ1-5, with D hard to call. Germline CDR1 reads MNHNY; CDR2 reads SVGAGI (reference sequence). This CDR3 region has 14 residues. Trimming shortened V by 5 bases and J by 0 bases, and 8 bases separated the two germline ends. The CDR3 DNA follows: TGTGCCAGCAGTCCAAGATATAGCAATCAGCCCCAGCATTTT. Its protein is CASSPRYSNQPQHF.

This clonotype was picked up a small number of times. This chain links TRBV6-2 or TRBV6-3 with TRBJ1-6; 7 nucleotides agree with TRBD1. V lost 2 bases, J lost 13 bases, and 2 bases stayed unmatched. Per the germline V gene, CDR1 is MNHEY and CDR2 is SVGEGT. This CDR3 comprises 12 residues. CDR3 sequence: CASSYKDRPLHF. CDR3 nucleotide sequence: TGTGCCAGCAGTTACAAGGACAGGCCCCTCCACTTT.

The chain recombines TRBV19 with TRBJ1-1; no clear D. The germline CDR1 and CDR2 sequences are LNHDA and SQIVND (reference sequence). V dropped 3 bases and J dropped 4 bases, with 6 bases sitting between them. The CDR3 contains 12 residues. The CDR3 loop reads CASSIDTTEAFF. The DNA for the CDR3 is TGTGCCAGTAGTATTGATACCACTGAAGCTTTCTTT.

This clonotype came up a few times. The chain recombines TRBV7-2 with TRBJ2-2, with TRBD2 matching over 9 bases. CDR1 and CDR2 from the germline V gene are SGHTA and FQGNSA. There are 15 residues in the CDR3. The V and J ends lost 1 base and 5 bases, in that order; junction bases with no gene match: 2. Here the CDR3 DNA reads TGTGCCAGCAGCTTAGTAGCGGGGGCTACCGGGGAGCTGTTTTTT. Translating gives CASSLVAGATGELFF.

CDR3 coding DNA: TGTGCCAGCAGTGAAGTAATCGGGGGGGATGAGCAGTTCTTC. This gives the protein CASSEVIGGDEQFF. V and J are TRBV6-2 or TRBV6-3 and TRBJ2-1; 8 bases are shared with TRBD2. The CDR3 extends over 14 amino acids. Per the germline V gene, CDR1 is MNHEY and CDR2 is SVGEGT. J was trimmed by 8 bases and V by 5 bases; bases with no gene match: 8.

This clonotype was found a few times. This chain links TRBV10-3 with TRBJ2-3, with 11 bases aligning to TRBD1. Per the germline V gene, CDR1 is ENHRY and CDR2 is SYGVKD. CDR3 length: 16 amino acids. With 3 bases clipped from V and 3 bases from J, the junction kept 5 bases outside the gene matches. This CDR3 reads CAISEADRGQTDTQYF. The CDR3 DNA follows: TGTGCCATCAGTGAAGCGGACAGGGGGCAAACAGATACGCAGTATTTT.